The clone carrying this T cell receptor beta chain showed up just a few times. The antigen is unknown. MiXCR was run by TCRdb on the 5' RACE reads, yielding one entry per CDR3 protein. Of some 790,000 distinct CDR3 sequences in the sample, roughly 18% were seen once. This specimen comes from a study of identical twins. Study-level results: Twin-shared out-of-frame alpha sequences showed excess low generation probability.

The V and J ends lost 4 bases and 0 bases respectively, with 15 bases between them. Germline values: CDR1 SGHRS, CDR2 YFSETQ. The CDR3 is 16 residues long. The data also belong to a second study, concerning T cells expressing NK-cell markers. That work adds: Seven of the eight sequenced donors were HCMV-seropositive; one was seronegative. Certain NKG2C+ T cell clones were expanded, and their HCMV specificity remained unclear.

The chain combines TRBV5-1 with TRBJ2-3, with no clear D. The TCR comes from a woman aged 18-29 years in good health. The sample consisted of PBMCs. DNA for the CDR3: TGCGCCAGCAGCGAAGGACGGTCGCACAGCACAGATACGCAGTATTTT. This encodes CASSEGRSHSTDTQYF.